The present entry profiles one TCR beta chain with its context. The entry originates in a study of blood T cell repertoires in COVID-19. Study details: Sites in the United States, Italy and Spain provided acute and convalescent COVID-19 samples.

CDR1 and CDR2 (germline): GTSNPN, SVGIG (reference sequence). The CDR3 is 14 amino acids. Between the trimmed V and J ends, which lost 4 bases and 4 bases, there was a span of 14 bases. The assay was immunoSEQ multiplex PCR, and TCRdb's table has in-frame clones only and misses some. The data show approximately 490,000 clones, about nine tenths seen once. This TCR was sampled from a woman between 18 and 29 years old who had recovered from COVID-19. The chain uses TRBV30 and TRBJ1-5; a possible D gene is TRBD1 (5 bases). The sequencing input was PBMCs or T cells enriched from blood (not recorded which). The chain's CDR3 is CAWNPSGGNQPQHF. CDR3 DNA sequence: TGTGCCTGGAACCCATCCGGGGGTAATCAGCCCCAGCATTTT.